These T cell receptor beta chains were read from a single sample in a study of early T cells in non-severe SARS-CoV-2 infection. From the 5' RACE reads, TCRdb called clonotypes with MiXCR, one entry per CDR3 protein. Of roughly 80,000 distinct CDR3 sequences in the sample, 8.5% to 10% were seen once. The sequencing input was whole blood. The receptors derive from an adult who was a healthcare worker with PCR-confirmed SARS-CoV-2 infection or an uninfected control (not recorded which). The CDR3 runs from the conserved cysteine through the conserved F or W. D genes are given only for firm matches. Only some rows state a clone size, as once, few, many or a class for expanded clones.

length: 14; J: TRBJ2-1; D: TRBD2; V: TRBV20-1; size: NA; CDR3: CSAPRLAGYNEQFF; DNA: TGCAGTGCTCCCAGACTAGCGGGGTACAATGAGCAGTTCTTC
length: 18; J: TRBJ2-1; D: TRBD2; V: TRBV28; size: NA; CDR3: CASSAPAVLASGYNEQFF; DNA: TGTGCCAGCTCCGCCCCCGCAGTTCTGGCTAGCGGATACAATGAGCAGTTCTTC
length: 12; J: TRBJ2-1; D: NA; V: TRBV10-3; size: many; CDR3: CAISASYDEQFF; DNA: TGTGCCATCAGTGCCAGCTATGATGAGCAGTTCTTC
length: 15; J: TRBJ2-3; D: TRBD2; V: TRBV20-1; size: few; CDR3: CSARGLADSTDTQYF; DNA: TGCAGTGCTCGCGGACTAGCGGATAGCACAGATACGCAGTATTTT
length: 13; J: TRBJ2-7; D: NA; V: TRBV5-4; size: many; CDR3: CASSFPGRYEQYF; DNA: TGTGCCAGCAGCTTCCCAGGGCGGTACGAGCAGTACTTC
length: 15; J: TRBJ2-2; D: TRBD2; V: TRBV6-2/TRBV6-3; size: many; CDR3: CASSYSGRGTGELFF; DNA: TGTGCCAGCAGTTACAGCGGGAGGGGCACCGGGGAGCTGTTTTTT
length: 14; J: TRBJ2-3; D: TRBD1; V: TRBV7-3; size: few; CDR3: CASSSQGSTDTQYF; DNA: TGTGCCAGCAGCTCACAGGGGAGCACAGATACGCAGTATTTT
length: 13; J: TRBJ2-1; D: NA; V: TRBV11-1; size: many; CDR3: CASEQGGINEQFF; DNA: TGTGCCAGCGAGCAGGGGGGGATCAATGAGCAGTTCTTC
length: 14; J: TRBJ2-1; D: NA; V: TRBV28; size: NA; CDR3: CASSLNSGGNEQFF; DNA: TGTGCCAGCAGTTTAAACTCCGGGGGAAATGAGCAGTTCTTC
length: 17; J: TRBJ2-1; D: NA; V: TRBV20-1; size: many; CDR3: CSARGFAGTRIAGEQFF; DNA: TGCAGTGCTAGGGGGTTCGCCGGGACGCGTATCGCGGGGGAGCAGTTCTTC
length: 15; J: TRBJ1-2; D: NA; V: TRBV20-1; size: once; CDR3: CSARSPGVANYGYTF; DNA: TGCAGTGCTAGATCTCCAGGCGTAGCTAACTATGGCTACACCTTC
length: 15; J: TRBJ2-1; D: TRBD2; V: TRBV3-1; size: NA; CDR3: CASSQGTIPYNEQFF; DNA: TGTGCCAGCAGCCAGGGGACTATTCCCTACAATGAGCAGTTCTTC
length: 13; J: TRBJ1-5; D: NA; V: TRBV11-2; size: many; CDR3: CASSLVTNQPQHF; DNA: TGTGCCAGCAGCTTAGTGACCAATCAGCCCCAGCATTTT
length: 12; J: TRBJ1-1; D: NA; V: TRBV6-6; size: many; CDR3: CASSYSIAEAFF; DNA: TGTGCCAGCAGTTACAGTATCGCAGAAGCTTTCTTT
length: 13; J: TRBJ1-2; D: NA; V: TRBV27; size: many; CDR3: CASSPTPSGGYTF; DNA: TGTGCCAGCAGTCCAACACCGTCAGGAGGCTACACCTTC
length: 14; J: TRBJ2-7; D: NA; V: TRBV11-2; size: few; CDR3: CASSSLGDSYEQYF; DNA: TGTGCCAGCAGCTCCCTCGGGGACTCCTACGAGCAGTACTTC
length: 14; J: TRBJ2-1; D: NA; V: TRBV19; size: many; CDR3: CASSIDRGGNEQFF; DNA: TGTGCCAGTAGTATAGATCGGGGCGGGAATGAGCAGTTCTTC
length: 16; J: TRBJ2-6; D: NA; V: TRBV28; size: few; CDR3: CASSLSRESGANVLTF; DNA: TGTGCCAGCAGTTTGTCCCGGGAATCTGGGGCCAACGTCCTGACTTTC
length: 16; J: TRBJ2-3; D: NA; V: TRBV5-1; size: many; CDR3: CASSYSGSSSTDTQYF; DNA: TGCGCCAGCAGCTATAGCGGAAGCTCTAGCACAGATACGCAGTATTTT
length: 15; J: TRBJ2-2; D: TRBD2; V: TRBV19; size: few; CDR3: CASSRLAGNTGELFF; DNA: TGTGCCAGTAGTCGTCTAGCGGGGAACACCGGGGAGCTGTTTTTT
length: 16; J: TRBJ2-1; D: TRBD2; V: TRBV7-9; size: few; CDR3: CASSLRAGGPGNEQFF; DNA: TGTGCCAGCAGCTTAAGAGCGGGAGGGCCGGGGAATGAGCAGTTCTTC
length: 15; J: TRBJ2-1; D: TRBD2; V: TRBV20-1; size: NA; CDR3: CSGVSGRISYNEQFF; DNA: TGCAGTGGAGTTAGCGGGCGGATCTCCTACAATGAGCAGTTCTTC
length: 14; J: TRBJ1-1; D: NA; V: TRBV20-1; size: few; CDR3: CSALKGQPNTEAFF; DNA: TGCAGTGCTCTGAAAGGACAGCCGAACACTGAAGCTTTCTTT
length: 14; J: TRBJ2-1; D: TRBD2; V: TRBV19; size: many; CDR3: CASRGLAGGEGQFF; DNA: TGTGCCAGTAGGGGACTAGCGGGGGGTGAGGGGCAGTTCTTC
length: 14; J: TRBJ2-5; D: NA; V: TRBV7-8; size: many; CDR3: CASSPRSSSETQYF; DNA: TGTGCCAGCAGCCCCAGATCCAGCTCGGAGACCCAGTACTTC
length: 19; J: TRBJ2-1; D: TRBD2; V: TRBV6-2/TRBV6-3; size: many; CDR3: CASSYSRRERGPRNNEQFF; DNA: TGTGCCAGCAGTTACTCCCGGCGTGAGCGGGGCCCCAGGAACAATGAGCAGTTCTTC
length: 14; J: TRBJ2-3; D: NA; V: TRBV5-1; size: few; CDR3: CASSWEGVDDTQYF; DNA: TGCGCCAGCAGCTGGGAGGGGGTTGACGATACGCAGTATTTT
length: 12; J: TRBJ2-3; D: NA; V: TRBV5-1; size: many; CDR3: CASSPQSDTQYF; DNA: TGCGCCAGCAGCCCTCAATCAGATACGCAGTATTTT
length: 16; J: TRBJ1-4; D: NA; V: TRBV20-1; size: few; CDR3: CSAKAYRGAANEKLFF; DNA: TGCAGTGCCAAGGCTTATCGGGGGGCGGCTAATGAAAAACTGTTTTTT
length: 17; J: TRBJ2-4; D: NA; V: TRBV15; size: many; CDR3: CATSRDRASGTENIQYF; DNA: TGTGCCACCAGCAGAGATAGGGCGTCGGGGACCGAAAACATTCAGTACTTC
length: 15; J: TRBJ2-1; D: TRBD2; V: TRBV5-1; size: many; CDR3: CASSLLAGGINEQFF; DNA: TGCGCCAGCAGCTTACTAGCGGGAGGTATCAATGAGCAGTTCTTC